This TCR beta chain was found in a study of TIL therapy for anti-PD-1-resistant metastatic lung cancer. Study-level background: Patients had a median age of approximately 50 years (range 38-75). Median tumor mutation burden was under 1.9 mutations per megabase.

Of note for this clone: Its antigen remains unidentified.

Time point given: pre-treatment sample, taken before nivolumab and TIL therapy. V was clipped by 4 bases and J by 4 bases, with 10 bases between them. This CDR3 has 13 residues. The germline V gene encodes CDR1 SGHNT and CDR2 YENEEA. The libraries were made with immunoSEQ v3. The protocol was immunoSEQ multiplex PCR, while the TCRdb copy is restricted to in-frame clones and leaves out a portion. Found here are tens of thousands of clones, approximately 69% of them singletons; the top ten hold 6% to 7%. Study-level results: The baseline peripheral repertoire was partially replaced by infused TIL clonotypes that later decayed.

This specimen was blood, taken at baseline. The TCR sequence derives from a person between 25 and 80 years old with non-small cell lung cancer. The chain has TRBV11-3 and TRBJ1-1; no reliable D call. The CDR3 sequence: CASSSGPGTEAFF. CDR3 coding DNA: TGTGCCAGCAGCTCCGGACCCGGCACTGAAGCTTTCTTT.